These 7 T cell receptor beta chains were all obtained from the same sample, sequenced in a study of T-cell memory formation after mild COVID-19. TCRdb passed the 5' RACE reads through MiXCR, listing each CDR3 protein once. The data hold about 180,000 distinct CDR3 sequences, with roughly 17% observed a single time. Sequenced material: PBMCs or a T cell subset sorted from them (not recorded which). The receptors derive from an adult woman who had mild COVID-19 (a few samples of this study predate the infection). Cell type and time point are not known.

This clonotype was observed a handful of times. This rearrangement joins TRBV7-2 to TRBJ1-1; no clear D. V lost 4 bases and J lost 1, with 10 bases in between. Per the germline V gene, CDR1 is SGHTA and CDR2 is FQGNSA. This CDR3 spans 14 amino acids. CDR3 in DNA: TGTGCCAGCAGCTCCTCGGCCGGGAACACTGAAGCTTTCTTT. The encoded protein is CASSSSAGNTEAFF.

The chain combines TRBV7-9 with TRBJ2-3; TRBD2 might be the D (7 bases). This CDR3 has 16 residues. The germline CDR1 and CDR2 sequences are SEHNR and FQNEAQ (reference sequence). Trimming took off 4 bases at V and 3 bases at J, with 17 bases between the two ends. The CDR3, as DNA: TGTGCCAGCAGCTCCCGGGGGAGGGGGGCGACAGATACGCAGTATTTT. Translation gives CASSSRGRGATDTQYF.

The chain employs TRBV5-1 and TRBJ1-1; 7 positions agree with TRBD1. In germline, CDR1 is SGHRS, CDR2 YFSETQ. The ends lost 3 bases at V and 2 bases at J; junction bases unmatched: 4. This CDR3 has 14 amino acids. The CDR3 sequence is CASSSTGSNTEAFF. As DNA, the CDR3 is TGCGCCAGCAGCTCGACAGGGTCCAACACTGAAGCTTTCTTT.

The genes are TRBV5-1 and TRBJ1-1; D is unresolved. V was trimmed by 0 bases and J by 1 base, leaving 13 bases between them. Germline CDR1 SGHRS, CDR2 YFSETQ. The CDR3 is 16 residues long. In nucleotides, the CDR3 is TGCGCCAGCAGCTTGGGTTCAGTAACGCGGAACACTGAAGCTTTCTTT. Its protein is CASSLGSVTRNTEAFF.

V is TRBV19 and J is TRBJ1-2; no firm D call. Germline CDR1 and CDR2: LNHDA and SQIVND (reference sequence). V was shortened by 5 bases and J by 10 bases, with 8 bases between the two germline ends. The CDR3 totals 10 residues. The CDR3 DNA is TGTGCCAGTAGTGCCCTGGACTACACCTTC. Its protein is CASSALDYTF. Complete variable domain (other parts from reference TRBV19 and TRBJ1-2): DGGITQSPKYLFRKEGQNVTLSCEQNLNHDAMYWYRQDPGQGLRLIYYSQIVNDFQKGDIAEGYSVSREKKESFPLTVTSAQKNPTAFYLCASSALDYTFGSGTRLTVV.

This clonotype was observed a few times. The rearrangement joins TRBV5-1 to TRBJ2-3, with D possibly being TRBD2 (5 bases). The germline V gene encodes CDR1 SGHRS and CDR2 YFSETQ. V shed 0 bases and J shed 5 bases, with 16 bases lying between them. This CDR3 region has 16 residues. The CDR3 bases are TGCGCCAGCAGCTTGGCCTCCGGAGGCTGGGGAGATACGCAGTATTTT. Translation gives CASSLASGGWGDTQYF.

V usage is TRBV5-1 and J usage is TRBJ2-5; 9 bases are a match to TRBD1. CDR3 length: 18 residues. Trimming at V came to 3 bases and at J to 4 bases, leaving 16 bases not matched to a gene. CDR1 and CDR2 from the germline V gene are SGHRS and YFSETQ. The chain's CDR3 is CASSSRSGTGSWVETQYF. CDR3 bases: TGCGCCAGCAGCTCGCGGTCCGGGACAGGGTCTTGGGTAGAGACCCAGTACTTC. The whole variable domain, filled in from reference TRBV5-1 and TRBJ2-5, reads KAGVTQTPRYLIKTRGQQVTLSCSPISGHRSVSWYQQTPGQGLQFLFEYFSETQRNKGNFPGRFSGRQFSNSRSEMNVSTLELGDSALYLCASSSRSGTGSWVETQYFGPGTRLLVL.